This TCR beta chain came from a study of beta chain features in type 1 diabetes. Study conclusions and caveats: Shortening of TCRB CDR3s, moderate but significant, appeared in all four CD4+ subsets of Type 1 diabetes patients.

This clone was observed a handful of times. No antigen is known for it. All of the isolated RNA was reverse transcribed, so expressed TCRB transcripts were sequenced. The protocol was immunoSEQ multiplex PCR, while the TCRdb copy is restricted to in-frame clones and leaves out a portion. The sample has approximately 600,000 clones; approximately 13% are singletons. Germline V CDR1 and CDR2: SGHTA, FQGNSA. The CDR3 sequence is 15 residues long. J lost 5 bases, V lost 5 bases, and 11 bases had no gene match. The sequence derives from a man between 25 and 39 years old with type 1 diabetes. Sequences were obtained from naive CD4+ T cells from blood. The chain combines TRBV7-2 with TRBJ2-7; TRBD1 matches at 8 bases. CDR3 DNA: TGTGCCAGCAGCCCCAGGACAGGGATTCGCAACGAGCAGTACTTC. It encodes CASSPRTGIRNEQYF.